This T cell receptor (beta chain) was found in a study of shared T cell receptors in the human thymus. Data came from immunoSEQ multiplex PCR; TCRdb stores just in-frame clones and leaves some out. The data show 600,000 or so clones, approximately 89% seen once. This CDR3 comprises 14 residues. Germline V CDR1 and CDR2: MNHEY, SVGAGI. V lost 0 bases and J lost 5, with 11 bases in between. These same records also appear under a second study, on human thymus T cells.

The sample was thymocytes. The chain has TRBV6-5 and TRBJ2-7, with D possibly matching TRBD2 (5 bases). This TCR came from a boy under two years old with a congenital heart defect. CDR3 DNA: TGTGCCAGCAGTTACTCCTCGGGGTCAGACGAGCAGTACTTC. The encoded protein is CASSYSSGSDEQYF.